The next 26 T cell receptor beta chains were all read from a single sample in a study of beta chain features in type 1 diabetes. Study-level points and caveats: In all four CD4+ subsets, TCRB CDR3 length was significantly, moderately reduced in type 1 diabetes.

The whole isolated RNA underwent reverse transcription, so sequencing captured expressed TCRB transcripts. TCRdb's table, derived via immunoSEQ multiplex PCR, lists solely in-frame clones and lacks some. This table holds 250,000 to 300,000 clones, around 15% found once. Antigens of these TCRs are unknown. Sequencing was done on a sample of naive CD4+ T cells from blood. These receptors all come from a man between 25 and 39 years old with type 1 diabetes.

The chain couples TRBV9 to TRBJ2-5, with 8 bases lining up with TRBD1. This CDR3 is 15 amino acids long. Germline CDR1 SGDLS, CDR2 YYNGEE. V lost 6 bases to trimming and J lost 2 bases; unmatched junction nucleotides: 9. The CDR3 region has the DNA TGTGCCAGCACCTTTGGACAGGGACCGCAAGAGACCCAGTACTTC. This translates into CASTFGQGPQETQYF.

The sample holds a few counts of this clone. As DNA, the CDR3 is TGTGCCAGCAGCCAAGAGCACCTAGCGGATACGCAGTATTTT. This translates into CASSQEHLADTQYF. The rearrangement uses TRBV4-2 and TRBJ2-3; D is perhaps TRBD2 (6 bases). This CDR3 comprises 14 residues. Germline V gives CDR1 LGHNA, CDR2 YNFKEQ. V was shortened by 0 bases and J by 6 bases, with 10 bases between the two germline ends.

CDR3 residues: CASSLDRQTQYF. The CDR3 coding sequence is TGTGCCAGCAGCTTAGACAGACAGACCCAGTACTTC. The chain employs TRBV7-2 and TRBJ2-5; D gene uncertain. Per the germline V gene, CDR1 is SGHTA and CDR2 is FQGNSA. This CDR3 has 12 residues. The V and J ends lost 1 base and 6 bases respectively, with 6 bases between them. The full variable domain, with the rest looked up from reference TRBV7-2 and TRBJ2-5, is GAGVSQSPSNKVTEKGKDVELRCDPISGHTALYWYRQSLGQGLEFLIYFQGNSAPDKSGLPSDRFSAERTGGSVSTLTIQRTQQEDSAVYLCASSLDRQTQYFGPGTRLLVL.

In its sample, this clone was seen a few times. CDR3 sequence reads: CASSVQGMSGNTIYF. The DNA for the CDR3 is TGTGCCAGCAGCGTACAGGGTATGTCTGGAAACACCATATATTTT. The chain uses TRBV9 and TRBJ1-3, with a weak D call TRBD1 (5 bases). The CDR3 has 15 amino acids. Trimming removed 1 base from V and 1 base from J, with 9 bases in between. Germline V gene data show CDR1 as SGDLS and CDR2 as YYNGEE.

This clone was seen a few times. V is TRBV11-2 and J is TRBJ2-3, with D unresolved. The CDR3 spans 14 residues. With 7 bases removed from V and 2 bases from J, the gap between germline ends came to 13 bases. Germline V lookup: CDR1 SGHAT, CDR2 FQNNGV. CDR3 sequence: CASKNTATTDTQYF. In DNA, the CDR3 is TGTGCCAGCAAGAACACAGCTACCACAGATACGCAGTATTTT.

The chain has TRBV18 and TRBJ1-5; TRBD1 agrees at 9 bases. The V and J ends lost 6 bases and 6 bases, in that order; junction bases with no gene match: 9. CDR1 is KGHSH and CDR2 is LQKENI in the germline V gene. The CDR3 runs to 15 residues. This CDR3 is CASSPLPGQGQPQHF. In nucleotides, the CDR3 is TGTGCCAGCTCCCCATTGCCGGGACAGGGTCAGCCCCAGCATTTT.

There are a few counts of this clone. The V and J genes are TRBV29-1 and TRBJ2-5; 10 nucleotides agree with TRBD2. The CDR3 contains 15 residues. The J segment lost 5 bases and the V segment lost 1 base, leaving 7 bases of the junction unmatched. The germline V gene encodes CDR1 SQVTM and CDR2 ANQGSEA. CDR3 sequence: CSVEGVAGGGETQYF. The CDR3 nucleotides are TGCAGCGTTGAAGGGGTAGCGGGAGGAGGTGAGACCCAGTACTTC.

The CDR3 loop is CASSFTSRGLAGNEQFF. CDR3 sequence (DNA): TGTGCCAGCAGCTTCACGAGCCGGGGACTAGCGGGGAATGAGCAGTTCTTC. This rearrangement joins TRBV7-3 to TRBJ2-1; 13 bases are shared with TRBD2. V trimming: 3 bases; J trimming: 7 bases; junction bases outside the gene matches: 9. The germline V gene encodes CDR1 SGHTA and CDR2 FQGTGA. This CDR3 contains 17 residues.

There are a few counts of this clone. V gene TRBV19 combines with J gene TRBJ2-1; possible D gene TRBD2, 9 bases. The CDR3 loop spans 19 amino acids. Trimming took 4 bases from V and 7 from J, leaving 29 bases between them. Germline V gene data show CDR1 as LNHDA and CDR2 as SQIVND (reference sequence). CDR3 bases: TGTGCCAGTAGTACCGACAGGGGTGGCGGGAGGGCCCGTCTGAATGAGCAGTTCTTC. The encoded protein is CASSTDRGGGRARLNEQFF.

This clone came up a few times. V is TRBV15 and J is TRBJ1-1; D is uncertain. The CDR3 consists of 15 residues. V lost 3 bases and J lost 1, with 12 bases in between. Germline V gives CDR1 LNHNV, CDR2 YYDKDF (reference sequence). The CDR3 DNA follows: TGTGCCACCAGCAGCCCCGAGGTACGGAACACTGAAGCTTTCTTT. It specifies CATSSPEVRNTEAFF.

The J gene is TRBJ2-5, the V gene TRBV13, with TRBD1 identical over 8 bases. This CDR3 contains 15 residues. The germline V gene encodes CDR1 PRHDT and CDR2 FYEKMQ (reference sequence). Trimming at V came to 5 bases and at J to 4 bases, leaving 9 bases not matched to a gene. CDR3 in amino acids: CASSPGQGPGETQYF. The CDR3 bases are TGTGCCAGCAGCCCTGGACAGGGTCCGGGAGAGACCCAGTACTTC.

This clone was observed a handful of times. CDR3 residues: CASSSGANVLTF. CDR3 coding DNA: TGTGCCAGCAGCTCGGGGGCCAACGTCCTGACTTTC. The chain employs TRBV7-3 and TRBJ2-6; D is uncertain. The V end was cut by 4 bases, the J end by 4 bases, with 2 bases between. This CDR3 is 12 amino acids long. CDR1 and CDR2 (germline): SGHTA, FQGTGA.

A few counts support this clone. The genes are TRBV28 and TRBJ2-7, with 8 positions matching TRBD2. This CDR3 is built from 14 residues. CDR1 and CDR2 (germline): MDHEN, SYDVKM. The V segment lost 5 bases and the J segment 4 bases; nucleotides outside the gene matches: 7. The CDR3 sequence: CASSMGPSGYEQYF. CDR3 bases: TGTGCCAGCAGTATGGGGCCTAGCGGGTACGAGCAGTACTTC. Full variable domain (remainder filled in from reference TRBV28 and TRBJ2-7): DVKVTQSSRYLVKRTGEKVFLECVQDMDHENMFWYRQDPGLGLRLIYFSYDVKMKEKGDIPEGYSVSREKKERFSLILESASTNQTSMYLCASSMGPSGYEQYFGPGTRLTVT.

The gene calls are TRBV28 and TRBJ1-5; D is perhaps TRBD1 (5 bases). The CDR3 has 18 residues. In germline, CDR1 is MDHEN, CDR2 SYDVKM. The V gene lost 1 base and the J gene lost 1 base, with 17 bases spanning the gap. The CDR3 reads CASSLFPTAWSSNQPQHF. As DNA, the CDR3 is TGTGCCAGCAGTTTATTTCCGACAGCCTGGTCAAGCAATCAGCCCCAGCATTTT. Complete variable domain (other parts from reference TRBV28 and TRBJ1-5): DVKVTQSSRYLVKRTGEKVFLECVQDMDHENMFWYRQDPGLGLRLIYFSYDVKMKEKGDIPEGYSVSREKKERFSLILESASTNQTSMYLCASSLFPTAWSSNQPQHFGDGTRLSIL.

This clone turned up a few times. The chain couples TRBV6-6 to TRBJ2-3; D uncertain. This CDR3 region has 11 residues. CDR1 MNHNY and CDR2 SVGAGI come from the germline V gene (reference sequence). V was clipped by 5 bases and J by 5 bases, with 5 bases between them. The DNA of the CDR3 is TGTGCCAGCAGTCGAGGAGATACGCAGTATTTT. As protein: CASSRGDTQYF.

The rearrangement uses TRBV7-2 and TRBJ2-7, with 12 bases lining up with TRBD2. Germline V lookup: CDR1 SGHTA, CDR2 FQGNSA. V lost 5 bases and J lost 1; bases outside the gene matches: 3. CDR3 length: 15 residues. This CDR3 reads CASSTTSGRSYEQYF. CDR3 coding DNA: TGTGCCAGCAGCACTACTAGCGGGAGGTCCTACGAGCAGTACTTC.

CDR3 sequence reads: CATSRETGPHTF. The CDR3 DNA follows: TGTGCCACCAGCAGGGAGACAGGGCCCCACACCTTC. V and J are TRBV15 and TRBJ1-2, with TRBD1 matching over 7 bases. V shed 3 bases, J shed 12 bases, and the junction held 7 bases outside the gene matches. In germline, CDR1 is LNHNV, CDR2 YYDKDF (reference sequence). The length of the CDR3 is 12 residues.

This clone was detected a few times. The gene calls are TRBV7-3 and TRBJ2-5, with TRBD2 matching over 9 bases. Trimming took 2 bases from V and 5 from J; bases not matched to a gene: 3. From germline, CDR1 is SGHTA and CDR2 FQGTGA. This CDR3 has 14 residues. CDR3 sequence (DNA): TGTGCCAGCAGCTTAGGGCTAGCGGGGGAGACCCAGTACTTC. This encodes CASSLGLAGETQYF.

This clone was seen a handful of times. The chain combines TRBV9 with TRBJ2-3, with TRBD2 matching over 8 bases. From germline, CDR1 is SGDLS and CDR2 YYNGEE. The length of the CDR3 is 16 residues. The trim removed 4 bases at V and 2 bases at J, leaving 9 bases unmatched. The CDR3 reads CASSIGGVPSTDTQYF. For the CDR3, the DNA is TGTGCCAGCAGCATCGGGGGGGTCCCATCCACAGATACGCAGTATTTT.

This clone has just a few counts. The chain recombines TRBV28 with TRBJ2-5; D uncertain. CDR3 length: 13 residues. The germline V gene encodes CDR1 MDHEN and CDR2 SYDVKM. The germline V and J ends were trimmed by 5 bases and 3 bases, with 10 bases remaining between them. DNA of the CDR3: TGTGCCAGCAGTCGAACCTACGAAGAGACCCAGTACTTC. Its protein product is CASSRTYEETQYF.

This chain links TRBV25-1 with TRBJ1-4, with no clear D. Trimming stripped 3 bases from V and 8 bases from J, with 13 bases between. CDR3 length: 14 amino acids. CDR1 is MGHDK and CDR2 is SYGVNS in the germline V gene. CDR3 in amino acids: CASSEGRDREKLFF. The CDR3 nucleotides read TGTGCCAGCAGTGAGGGGAGGGATAGGGAAAAACTGTTTTTT.

This clone was seen a handful of times. J is TRBJ2-5 and V is TRBV2; TRBD2 agrees at 9 bases. Trimming at V came to 2 bases and at J to 7 bases, leaving 14 bases not matched to a gene. The germline V gene encodes CDR1 SNHLY and CDR2 FYNNEI. The CDR3 loop spans 17 amino acids. This CDR3 reads CASSEPFSGSRPRTQYF. CDR3 nucleotide sequence: TGTGCCAGCAGTGAACCGTTTAGCGGGAGCCGACCCAGGACCCAGTACTTC.

The chain couples TRBV6-5 to TRBJ2-1; 10 bases match TRBD2. The CDR3 is made up of 15 amino acids. V lost 4 bases and J lost 6; bases outside the gene matches: 6. Per the germline V gene, CDR1 is MNHEY and CDR2 is SVGAGI. CDR3 bases: TGTGCCAGCAGTTTCAGGACTAGCGGTTTCAATGAGCAGTTCTTC. Translating it yields CASSFRTSGFNEQFF.

The rearrangement links TRBV5-1 to TRBJ2-3; 8 nucleotides agree with TRBD2. V dropped 4 bases and J dropped 0; count of bases not matched to a gene: 7. Germline CDR1 reads SGHRS; CDR2 reads YFSETQ. The CDR3 has 16 amino acids. The CDR3 loop is CASSDPSGSSTDTQYF. The CDR3 DNA sequence: TGCGCCAGCAGCGACCCTAGCGGGTCTAGCACAGATACGCAGTATTTT.

The CDR3 protein is CASSANSGANVLTF. Here the CDR3 DNA reads TGTGCCAGCAGTGCCAACTCTGGGGCCAACGTCCTGACTTTC. The chain recombines TRBV25-1 with TRBJ2-6; the D is unclear. Germline CDR1 is MGHDK and CDR2 is SYGVNS. The CDR3 is made up of 14 amino acids. With 4 bases removed from V and 0 bases from J, the gap between germline ends came to 4 bases.

The chain recombines TRBV28 with TRBJ2-3, with 8 bases identical to TRBD2. The CDR3 runs to 15 residues. The V and J ends lost 4 bases and 4 bases, in that order; junction bases with no gene match: 7. CDR1 is MDHEN and CDR2 is SYDVKM in the germline V gene. CDR3 DNA: TGTGCCAGCAGTTACAGCGGGAGTATCTCAGATACGCAGTATTTT. This sequence encodes CASSYSGSISDTQYF.